The present entry profiles one TCR beta chain with its context. What it binds is not known. The data are from a study of graft-versus-host responses after intestinal transplantation. The overall study: Each recipient received a multivisceral, liver-intestinal, or isolated intestinal graft. Regarding the study as a whole: Detected in recipient marrow were GvH clones, some of which were first observed in ileum or blood. Individuals carrying graft-donor T cell macrochimerism showed high graft-versus-host to host-versus-graft clonal ratios in allografts.

From germline, CDR1 is SGHVS and CDR2 FQNEAQ. V was trimmed by 5 bases and J by 0 bases, leaving 17 bases between them. This CDR3 contains 16 residues. Assay used: immunoSEQ multiplex PCR; TCRdb lists only in-frame clones, some missing. The sample includes about 71,000 clones, 90% of them seen just once. The chain recombines TRBV7-8 with TRBJ2-7; tentative D call: TRBD1 (6 bases). The sequenced sample was unstimulated CD8+ T cells sorted from spleen or lymph node cells, obtained before intestinal transplant. The sequence was obtained from a human donor who received an intestinal transplant. The CDR3 region is CASSDPTRGSSYEQYF. In DNA form, the CDR3 reads TGTGCCAGCAGCGATCCCACTAGGGGGAGCTCCTACGAGCAGTACTTC.